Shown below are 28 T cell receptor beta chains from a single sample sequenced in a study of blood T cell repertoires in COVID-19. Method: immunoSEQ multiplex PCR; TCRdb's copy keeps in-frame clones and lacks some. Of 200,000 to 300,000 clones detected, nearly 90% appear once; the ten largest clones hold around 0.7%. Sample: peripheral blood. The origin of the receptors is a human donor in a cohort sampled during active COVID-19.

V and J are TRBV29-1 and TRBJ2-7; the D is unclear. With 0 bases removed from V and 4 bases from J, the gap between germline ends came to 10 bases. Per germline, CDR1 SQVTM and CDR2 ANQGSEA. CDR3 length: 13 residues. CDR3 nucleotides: TGCAGCGTTGAAGACTCTAGGTCTTACGAGCAGTACTTC. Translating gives CSVEDSRSYEQYF.

CDR3 sequence: CASMNDRNTEAFF. The CDR3 DNA reads TGTGCCTCCATGAATGACAGGAACACTGAAGCTTTCTTT. The chain links TRBV30 to TRBJ1-1, with D possibly TRBD1 on 5 matching bases. The CDR3 has 13 amino acids. Germline CDR1 GTSNPN, CDR2 SVGIG (reference sequence). The V gene lost 7 bases and the J gene lost 1 base, with 13 bases spanning the gap.

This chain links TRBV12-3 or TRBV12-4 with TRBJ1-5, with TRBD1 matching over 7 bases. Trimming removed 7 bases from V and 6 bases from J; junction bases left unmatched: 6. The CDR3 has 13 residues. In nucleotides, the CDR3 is TGTGCCAGCACCCGACAGGGAAGTCAGCCCCAGCATTTT. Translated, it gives CASTRQGSQPQHF.

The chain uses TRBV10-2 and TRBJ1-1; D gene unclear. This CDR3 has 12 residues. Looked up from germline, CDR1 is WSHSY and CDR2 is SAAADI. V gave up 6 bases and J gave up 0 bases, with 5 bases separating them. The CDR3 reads CASRAVNTEAFF. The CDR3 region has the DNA TGCGCCAGCAGAGCGGTGAACACTGAAGCTTTCTTT.

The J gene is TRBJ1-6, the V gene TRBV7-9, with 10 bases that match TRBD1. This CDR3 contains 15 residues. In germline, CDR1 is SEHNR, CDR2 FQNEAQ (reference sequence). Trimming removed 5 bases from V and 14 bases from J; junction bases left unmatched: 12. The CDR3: CASSPARTGGLTLHF. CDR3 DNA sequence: TGTGCCAGCAGCCCAGCGAGGACAGGGGGTTTGACCCTCCACTTT.

CDR3 sequence reads: CASSLPQLDEQFF. The CDR3 DNA is TGCGCCAGCAGCTTGCCGCAGTTGGATGAGCAGTTCTTC. V is TRBV5-1 and J is TRBJ2-1; D unresolved. V was shortened by 1 base and J by 8 bases, with 10 bases between the two germline ends. The CDR3 extends over 13 amino acids. CDR1 and CDR2 from the germline V gene are SGHRS and YFSETQ. Complete variable domain (other parts from reference TRBV5-1 and TRBJ2-1): KAGVTQTPRYLIKTRGQQVTLSCSPISGHRSVSWYQQTPGQGLQFLFEYFSETQRNKGNFPGRFSGRQFSNSRSEMNVSTLELGDSALYLCASSLPQLDEQFFGPGTRLTVL.

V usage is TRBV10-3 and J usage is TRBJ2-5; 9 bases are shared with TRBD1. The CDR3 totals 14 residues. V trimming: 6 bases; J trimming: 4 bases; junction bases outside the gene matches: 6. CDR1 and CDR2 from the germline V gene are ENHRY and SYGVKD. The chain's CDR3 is CAIRTGTGSETQYF. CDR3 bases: TGTGCCATCAGAACCGGGACAGGGTCAGAGACCCAGTACTTC.

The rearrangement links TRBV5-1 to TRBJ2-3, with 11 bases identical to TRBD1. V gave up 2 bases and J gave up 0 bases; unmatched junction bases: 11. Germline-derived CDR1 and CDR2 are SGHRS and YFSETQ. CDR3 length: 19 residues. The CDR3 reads CASSFPGTGGAPSTDTQYF. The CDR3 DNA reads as TGCGCCAGCAGCTTTCCCGGGACAGGGGGAGCCCCTAGCACAGATACGCAGTATTTT.

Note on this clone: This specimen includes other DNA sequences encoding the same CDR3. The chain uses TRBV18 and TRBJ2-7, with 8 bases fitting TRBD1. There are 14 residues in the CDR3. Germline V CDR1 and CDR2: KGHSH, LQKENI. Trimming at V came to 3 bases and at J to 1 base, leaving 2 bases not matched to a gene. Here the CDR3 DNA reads TGTGCCAGCTCACCGAGGACAGGGTCCTACGAGCAGTACTTC. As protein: CASSPRTGSYEQYF.

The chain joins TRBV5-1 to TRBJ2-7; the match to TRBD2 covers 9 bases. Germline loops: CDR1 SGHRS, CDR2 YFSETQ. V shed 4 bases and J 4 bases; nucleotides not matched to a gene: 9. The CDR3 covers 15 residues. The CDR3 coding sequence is TGCGCCAGCAGCGCCCCTAGCGGGGACGATTACGAGCAGTACTTC. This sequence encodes CASSAPSGDDYEQYF.

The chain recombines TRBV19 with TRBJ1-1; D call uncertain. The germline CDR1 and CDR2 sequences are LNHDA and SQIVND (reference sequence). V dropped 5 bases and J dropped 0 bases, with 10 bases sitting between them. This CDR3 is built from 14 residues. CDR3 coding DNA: TGTGCCAGTAGTCGGGGAGAACTGAACACTGAAGCTTTCTTT. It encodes CASSRGELNTEAFF.

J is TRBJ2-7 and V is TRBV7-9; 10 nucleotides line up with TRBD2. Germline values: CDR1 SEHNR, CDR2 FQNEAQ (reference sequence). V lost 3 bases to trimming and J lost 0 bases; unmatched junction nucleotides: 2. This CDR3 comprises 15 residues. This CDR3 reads CASSLTSGPSYEQYF. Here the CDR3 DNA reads TGTGCCAGCAGCTTGACTAGCGGGCCCTCCTACGAGCAGTACTTC.

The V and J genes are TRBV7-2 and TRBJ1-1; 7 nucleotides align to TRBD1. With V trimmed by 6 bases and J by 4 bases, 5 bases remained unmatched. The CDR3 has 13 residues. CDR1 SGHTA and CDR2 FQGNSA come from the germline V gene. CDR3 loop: CASRAGGSTEAFF. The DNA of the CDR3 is TGTGCCAGCAGGGCAGGGGGGAGCACTGAAGCTTTCTTT.

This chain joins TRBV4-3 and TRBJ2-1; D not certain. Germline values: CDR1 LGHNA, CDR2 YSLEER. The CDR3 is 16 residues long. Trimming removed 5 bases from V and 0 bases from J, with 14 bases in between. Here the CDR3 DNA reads TGCGCCAGCAGCATGGAGTCGATCAGCTCCTACAATGAGCAGTTCTTC. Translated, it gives CASSMESISSYNEQFF.

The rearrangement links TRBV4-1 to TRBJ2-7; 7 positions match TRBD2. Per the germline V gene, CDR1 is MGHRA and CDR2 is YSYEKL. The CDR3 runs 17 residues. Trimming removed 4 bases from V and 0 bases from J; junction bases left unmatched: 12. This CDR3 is CASSLRGGTLSSYEQYF. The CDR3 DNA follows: TGCGCCAGCAGCCTCCGGGGAGGGACTCTGAGCTCCTACGAGCAGTACTTC.

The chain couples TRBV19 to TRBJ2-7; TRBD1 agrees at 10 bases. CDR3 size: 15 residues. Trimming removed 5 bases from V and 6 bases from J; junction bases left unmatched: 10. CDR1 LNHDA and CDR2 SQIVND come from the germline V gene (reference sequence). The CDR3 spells CASSPGTGDLVEQYF. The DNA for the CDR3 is TGTGCCAGTAGTCCCGGGACAGGGGACCTTGTCGAGCAGTACTTC.

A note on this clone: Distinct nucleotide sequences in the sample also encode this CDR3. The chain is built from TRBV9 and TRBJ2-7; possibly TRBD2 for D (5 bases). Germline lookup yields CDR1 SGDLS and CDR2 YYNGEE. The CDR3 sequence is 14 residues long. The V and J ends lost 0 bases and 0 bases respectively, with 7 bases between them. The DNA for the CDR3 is TGTGCCAGCAGCGTAGGTGGGAGCTCCTACGAGCAGTACTTC. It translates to CASSVGGSSYEQYF.

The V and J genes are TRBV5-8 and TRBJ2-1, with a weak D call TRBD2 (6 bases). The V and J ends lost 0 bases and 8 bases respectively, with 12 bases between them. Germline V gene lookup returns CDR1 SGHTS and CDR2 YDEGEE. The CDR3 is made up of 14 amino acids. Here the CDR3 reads CASSLVGGSHEQFF. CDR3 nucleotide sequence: TGTGCCAGCAGCTTGGTTGGAGGGTCCCATGAGCAGTTCTTC.

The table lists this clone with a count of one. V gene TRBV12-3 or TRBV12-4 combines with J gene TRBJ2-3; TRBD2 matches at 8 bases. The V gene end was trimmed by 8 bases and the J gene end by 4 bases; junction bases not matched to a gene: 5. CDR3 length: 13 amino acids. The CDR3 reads CASGSGSPDTQYF. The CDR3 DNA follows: TGTGCCAGCGGGAGCGGGAGCCCAGATACGCAGTATTTT.

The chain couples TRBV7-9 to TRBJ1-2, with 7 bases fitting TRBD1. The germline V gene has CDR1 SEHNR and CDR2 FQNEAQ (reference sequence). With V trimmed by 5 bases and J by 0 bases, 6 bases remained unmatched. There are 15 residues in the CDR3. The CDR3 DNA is TGTGCCAGCAGCCGAGACAGGGACCCTAACTATGGCTACACCTTC. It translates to CASSRDRDPNYGYTF.

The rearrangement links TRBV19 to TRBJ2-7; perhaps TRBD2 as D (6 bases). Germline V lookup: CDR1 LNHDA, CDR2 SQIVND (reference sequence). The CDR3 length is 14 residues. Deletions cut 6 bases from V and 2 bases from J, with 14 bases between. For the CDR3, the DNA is TGTGCCAGTAGCCTCGGGACGGGGGCCTACGAGCAGTACTTC. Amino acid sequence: CASSLGTGAYEQYF. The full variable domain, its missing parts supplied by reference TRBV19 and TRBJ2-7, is DGGITQSPKYLFRKEGQNVTLSCEQNLNHDAMYWYRQDPGQGLRLIYYSQIVNDFQKGDIAEGYSVSREKKESFPLTVTSAQKNPTAFYLCASSLGTGAYEQYFGPGTRLTVT.

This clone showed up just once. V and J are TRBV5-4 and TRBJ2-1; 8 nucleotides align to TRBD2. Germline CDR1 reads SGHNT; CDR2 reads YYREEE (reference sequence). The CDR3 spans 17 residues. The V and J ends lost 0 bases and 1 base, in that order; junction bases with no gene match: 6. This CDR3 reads CASSLGTGGRSYNEQFF. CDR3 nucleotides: TGTGCCAGCAGCTTGGGAACTGGCGGGAGGTCCTACAATGAGCAGTTCTTC.

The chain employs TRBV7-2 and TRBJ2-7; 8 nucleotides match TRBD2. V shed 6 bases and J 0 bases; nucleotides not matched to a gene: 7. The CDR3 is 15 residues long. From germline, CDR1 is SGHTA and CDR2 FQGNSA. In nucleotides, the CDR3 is TGTGCCAGCAGTACTAGCGGAGGCAGCTCCTACGAGCAGTACTTC. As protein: CASSTSGGSSYEQYF.

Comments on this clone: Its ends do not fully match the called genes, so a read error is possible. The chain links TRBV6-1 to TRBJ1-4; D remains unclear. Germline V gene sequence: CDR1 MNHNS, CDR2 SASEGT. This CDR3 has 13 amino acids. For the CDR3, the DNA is TGTGCCAGCAGTGAAGAATCATTCCTTAATTGGCATTTT. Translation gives CASSEESFLNWHF.

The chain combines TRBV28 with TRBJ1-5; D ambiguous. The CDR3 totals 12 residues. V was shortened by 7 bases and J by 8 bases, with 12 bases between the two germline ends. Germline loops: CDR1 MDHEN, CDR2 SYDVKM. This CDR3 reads CASTLRSEPQHF. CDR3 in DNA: TGTGCCAGCACCCTTCGTTCGGAGCCCCAGCATTTT.

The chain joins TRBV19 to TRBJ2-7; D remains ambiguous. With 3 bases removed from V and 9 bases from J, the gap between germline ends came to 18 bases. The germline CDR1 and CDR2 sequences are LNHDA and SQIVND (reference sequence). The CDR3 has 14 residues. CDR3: CASSMSETVNGQYF. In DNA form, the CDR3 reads TGTGCCAGTAGTATGAGCGAAACGGTAAACGGGCAGTACTTC.

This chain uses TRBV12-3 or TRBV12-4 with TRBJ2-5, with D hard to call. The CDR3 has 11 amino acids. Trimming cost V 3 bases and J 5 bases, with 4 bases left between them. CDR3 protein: CASSFGETQYF. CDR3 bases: TGTGCCAGCAGTTTCGGGGAGACCCAGTACTTC.

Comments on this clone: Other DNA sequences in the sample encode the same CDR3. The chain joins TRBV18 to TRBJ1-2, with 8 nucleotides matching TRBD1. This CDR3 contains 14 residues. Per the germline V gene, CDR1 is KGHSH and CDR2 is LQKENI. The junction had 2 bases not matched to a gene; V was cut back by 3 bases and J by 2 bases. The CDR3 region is CASSPGQDNYGYTF. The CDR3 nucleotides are TGTGCCAGCTCACCGGGACAGGACAACTATGGCTACACCTTC. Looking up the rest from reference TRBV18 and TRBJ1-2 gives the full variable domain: NAGVMQNPRHLVRRRGQEARLRCSPMKGHSHVYWYRQLPEEGLKFMVYLQKENIIDESGMPKERFSAEFPKEGPSILRIQQVVRGDSAAYFCASSPGQDNYGYTFGSGTRLTVV.